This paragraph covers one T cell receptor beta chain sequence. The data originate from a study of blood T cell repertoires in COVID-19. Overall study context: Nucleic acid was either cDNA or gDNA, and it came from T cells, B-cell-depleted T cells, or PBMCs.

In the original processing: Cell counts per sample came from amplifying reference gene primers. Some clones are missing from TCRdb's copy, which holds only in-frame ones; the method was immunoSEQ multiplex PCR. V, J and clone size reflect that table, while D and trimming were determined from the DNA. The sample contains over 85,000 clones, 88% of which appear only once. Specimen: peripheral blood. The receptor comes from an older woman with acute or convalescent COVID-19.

In DNA, the CDR3 is TGTGCCAGCAGCCACCCCGCCACTAGCGGGATTAGCACAGATACGCAGTATTTT. It is translated as CASSHPATSGISTDTQYF. The chain is built from TRBV3-1 (or the pseudogene TRBV3-2) and TRBJ2-3, with TRBD2 identical over 10 bases. Germline values: CDR1 LGHDT, CDR2 YNNKEL (reference sequence). The V gene end was trimmed by 3 bases and the J gene end by 0 bases; junction bases not matched to a gene: 9. The CDR3 spans 18 residues.